This T cell receptor (beta chain) was found in a study of T cell changes during pregnancy in multiple sclerosis. Assay: immunoSEQ multiplex PCR; the TCRdb copy retains only in-frame clones and omits some. The sample records approximately 100,000 clones, roughly nine tenths being singletons. Germline values: CDR1 SNHLY, CDR2 FYNNEI. The CDR3 sequence is 14 residues long. V was clipped by 8 bases and J by 0 bases, with 12 bases between them. Source: peripheral blood, taken after pregnancy. This receptor was taken from a female donor in good health, enrolled as a control in a pregnancy study. V is TRBV2 and J is TRBJ2-3; a possible D gene is TRBD2 (6 bases). In DNA form, the CDR3 reads TGTGCCAGCGGGGGGAGGCTTAGCACAGATACGCAGTATTTT. Translation gives CASGGRLSTDTQYF.